Following are 2 T cell receptor beta chains from one sample sequenced in a study of blood T cell repertoires in COVID-19. Using immunoSEQ multiplex PCR, the repertoire was profiled, and TCRdb retains in-frame clones only, with some absent. Of around 170,000 clones listed, 84% were seen once; the top ten hold approximately 8%. The sequencing sample was made of PBMCs or T cells enriched from blood (not recorded which). The receptors stem from a woman in her forties or fifties who had recovered from COVID-19.

The chain uses TRBV3-1 (or the pseudogene TRBV3-2) and TRBJ2-7; maybe TRBD2 (6 bases). Trimming cost V 1 base and J 2 bases, with 9 bases left between them. Germline V gene data show CDR1 as LGHDT and CDR2 as YNNKEL (reference sequence). This CDR3 has 14 residues. The CDR3 sequence is CASSQAGGAYEQYF. As DNA, the CDR3 is TGTGCCAGCAGCCAAGCCGGGGGAGCCTACGAGCAGTACTTC.

The V call is TRBV7-3, the J call TRBJ1-1; a possible D gene is TRBD1 (5 bases). The germline gives CDR1 SGHTA, CDR2 FQGTGA. This CDR3 spans 12 amino acids. Trimming removed 6 bases at V and 7 bases at J, with 12 bases between. The CDR3 sequence: CASRPDRGEAFF. The CDR3 DNA is TGTGCCAGCAGACCAGACAGAGGTGAAGCTTTCTTT.